This T cell receptor (beta chain) originates from a study of blood T cell repertoires in COVID-19 (TCRdb year 2020). About the full investigation: Collaborator samples came from the United States, Italy and Spain and covered acute and convalescent phases of COVID-19. The prospective study material was composed of cDNA or gDNA derived from T cells, B-cell-depleted T cells, or PBMCs. Subjects who had been exposed to COVID-19, were actively infected with it, or had recovered from it provided the deeply sampled blood TCRbeta repertoires that made up the dataset. A freely available public database, intended as a resource for researchers studying the immune response to SARS-CoV-2, is where the repertoires were released. Samples were obtained from the ongoing ImmuneRACE study (first 160 participants) and from over a thousand subjects provided by 6 global collaborators. Nearly every sample came with metadata listing a de-identified subject ID, COVID-19 status, age in years and sex. HLA class I and class II types, where available, came from metadata supplied by the sample provider rather than from assay-based typing. The full study reports these points: Clinical and demographic metadata were provided uncurated, with the amount varying by source and participant.

TCRbeta CDR3 regions were amplified from genomic DNA using the immunoSEQ Assay, a bias-controlled multiplex PCR. The study's processing was this. Nucleated cell counts per sample were estimated from amplification of reference gene primers within the assay. To quantify the absolute abundance of each unique TCRbeta CDR3 rearrangement, sequence reads were collapsed and filtered. For each sample, productive Simpson clonality was calculated by taking the square root of Simpson's diversity index across productive rearrangements. Drawn from immuneACCESS, this table holds only the in-frame rearrangements with V and J called that TCRdb kept. Clones are partly lost; checked studies trace under half to an unresolved V gene and leave the rest unexplained. The V and J calls and clone size were taken over from that table, and D and trimming were inferred from the DNA. The sample includes roughly 500,000 clones, with 85% to 90% observed a single time. The ten most abundant clones make up 1.8% of the sample.

Enrolling through a virtual design, the prospective study's participants ranged in age from roughly 18 to 90 years and lived across 24 United States geographic areas. In the prospective study, cohorts were assigned on the basis of participant-reported clinical history obtained from a screening survey and a study questionnaire. For ImmuneRACE Cohort 3, a participant was defined as recovered based on two consecutive negative NP/OP PCR tests, clearance by a healthcare professional, or resolution of symptoms. In the prospective study, whole blood, serum and a nasopharyngeal or oropharyngeal swab were collected from each participant by mobile phlebotomists. Over a roughly two-month period, participants in the prospective study had the option of providing additional blood draws and questionnaires. Before DNA extraction, prospective study blood samples were shipped either frozen or at room temperature.

Note on this clone: Its antigen is currently not known. Base qualities are missing; no much larger clone stands one base away.

The sample was PBMCs or T cells enriched from blood (not recorded which). The TCR sequence derives from a woman in her thirties or forties who had recovered from COVID-19.

The CDR3 reads CASSSQGAFTEAFF. The bases read TGCGCCAGCAGCTCTCAGGGGGCGTTCACTGAAGCTTTCTTT. The receptor chain draws on TRBV5-1 and TRBJ1-1; 8 bases in the middle match TRBD1. Counted from cysteine to phenylalanine, this CDR3 has 14 amino acids. Just the 42-base CDR3 DNA is kept, in frame starting at base 1. Reading the germline V gene gives CDR1 SGHRS and CDR2 YFSETQ. The germline V end is reduced by 3 bases and the J end by 4 bases; junction bases left unmatched: 5.